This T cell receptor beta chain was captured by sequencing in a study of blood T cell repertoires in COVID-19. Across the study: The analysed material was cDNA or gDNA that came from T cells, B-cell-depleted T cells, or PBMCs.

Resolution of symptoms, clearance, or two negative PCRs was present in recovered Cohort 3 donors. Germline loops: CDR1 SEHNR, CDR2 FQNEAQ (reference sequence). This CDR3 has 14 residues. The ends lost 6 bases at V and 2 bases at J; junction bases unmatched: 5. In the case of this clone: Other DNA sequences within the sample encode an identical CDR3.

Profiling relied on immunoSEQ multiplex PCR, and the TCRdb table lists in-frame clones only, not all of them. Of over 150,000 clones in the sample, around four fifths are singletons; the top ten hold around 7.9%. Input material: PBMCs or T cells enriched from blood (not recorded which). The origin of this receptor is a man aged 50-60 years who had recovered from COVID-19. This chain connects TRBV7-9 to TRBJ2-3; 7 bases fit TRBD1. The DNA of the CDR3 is TGTGCCAGCAGTTTACAGGGGTCCACAGATACGCAGTATTTT. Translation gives CASSLQGSTDTQYF.